A single sample is the source of the 22 T cell receptor beta chains below, sequenced in a study of blood T cell repertoires in COVID-19. Sequencing was performed with immunoSEQ multiplex PCR; in TCRdb, only in-frame clones are kept and a portion is missing. The sample has approximately 91,000 clones, about four fifths seen once. Sequencing was carried out using peripheral blood. The receptor source for this set is a man between 70 and 80 years old with acute or convalescent COVID-19.

CDR3 nucleotide sequence: TGTGCTAGTGGTAAACGGGGACAGCGGGACACCGGGGAGCTGTTTTTT. Its translation is CASGKRGQRDTGELFF. The J gene is TRBJ2-2, the V gene TRBV12-5; possible D gene TRBD1, 7 bases. Germline V lookup: CDR1 LGHNT, CDR2 FRNRAP. The CDR3 length is 16 residues. Deletions cut 5 bases from V and 3 bases from J, with 16 bases between.

The rearrangement uses TRBV19 and TRBJ1-1; the match to TRBD1 covers 7 bases. V lost 7 bases and J lost 2; bases outside the gene matches: 7. CDR1 LNHDA and CDR2 SQIVND come from the germline V gene (reference sequence). The CDR3 sequence is 14 residues long. CDR3 residues: CASTPRTGNTEAFF. CDR3 coding DNA: TGTGCCAGTACCCCGCGGACAGGCAACACTGAAGCTTTCTTT.

The genes are TRBV15 and TRBJ2-5; a possible D gene is TRBD1 (5 bases). CDR3 length equals 15 residues. Trimming left V 1 base short and J 4 bases short, with 13 bases between. Germline CDR1 and CDR2: LNHNV and YYDKDF (reference sequence). The CDR3 protein is CATSRGSGRIETQYF. The CDR3 DNA sequence: TGTGCCACCAGCAGAGGTTCAGGGCGTATAGAGACCCAGTACTTC.

The rearrangement joins TRBV9 to TRBJ2-1, with 12 bases identical to TRBD1. Germline V gene lookup returns CDR1 SGDLS and CDR2 YYNGEE. V lost 4 bases to trimming and J lost 8 bases; unmatched junction nucleotides: 7. CDR3 length: 15 residues. CDR3 in DNA: TGTGCCAGCAGCCCTTGGGACAGGGGGCGAGATGAGCAGTTCTTC. Translation: CASSPWDRGRDEQFF.

This clone was seen more than once but under ten times. This sequence joins TRBV7-9 and TRBJ1-1; 7 bases match TRBD1. Germline CDR1 reads SEHNR; CDR2 reads FQNEAQ (reference sequence). The ends lost 2 bases at V and 6 bases at J; junction bases unmatched: 6. There are 14 residues in the CDR3. CDR3 sequence reads: CASSLRQGRAEAFF. The CDR3 coding sequence is TGTGCCAGCAGCTTACGACAGGGAAGGGCTGAAGCTTTCTTT.

The CDR3 DNA is TGTGCCAGCAGCTTAGTCTGGGCAGGGTCCTCACCCCTCCACTTT. Its translation: CASSLVWAGSSPLHF. This chain connects TRBV7-2 to TRBJ1-6; possible D gene TRBD1, 5 bases. This CDR3 region has 15 residues. Trimming took off 1 base at V and 10 bases at J, with 14 bases between the two ends. Germline CDR1 and CDR2: SGHTA and FQGNSA.

The chain has TRBV24-1 and TRBJ2-7; possible D gene TRBD1, 6 bases. Germline values: CDR1 KGHDR, CDR2 SFDVKD. This CDR3 contains 17 residues. The germline V and J ends were trimmed by 6 bases and 0 bases, with 20 bases remaining between them. CDR3 protein: CATSPSPDRSDSYEQYF. Here the CDR3 DNA reads TGTGCCACCAGTCCCTCTCCAGACAGGTCAGACTCCTACGAGCAGTACTTC.

The chain uses TRBV3-1 (or the pseudogene TRBV3-2) and TRBJ1-6, with D possibly matching TRBD1 (6 bases). Trimming left V 1 base short and J 7 bases short, with 11 bases between. This CDR3 region has 15 residues. From germline, CDR1 is LGHDT and CDR2 YNNKEL (reference sequence). For the CDR3, the DNA is TGTGCCAGCAGCCAAGTTAGCAGGGGCAATTCACCCCTCCACTTT. It translates to CASSQVSRGNSPLHF.

CDR3 sequence: CASSIRGTGGSYEQYF. CDR3 in DNA: TGTGCCAGTAGTATACGCGGGACAGGGGGATCCTACGAGCAGTACTTC. The gene calls are TRBV19 and TRBJ2-7, with 11 bases aligning to TRBD1. Losses at the gene ends were 2 bases for V and 1 base for J; bases not matched to a gene: 4. The V gene's germline CDR1 is LNHDA and CDR2 SQIVND (reference sequence). The CDR3 covers 16 residues.

This rearrangement joins TRBV9 to TRBJ2-3, with 13 bases lining up with TRBD2. Germline assignment: CDR1 SGDLS and CDR2 YYNGEE. V trimming: 3 bases; J trimming: 8 bases; junction bases outside the gene matches: 9. The CDR3 has 16 amino acids. CDR3 amino acids: CASSDMGGLAGFTQYF. The CDR3 region has the DNA TGTGCCAGCAGCGACATGGGGGGACTAGCGGGATTTACGCAGTATTTT.

The J gene is TRBJ2-3, the V gene TRBV29-1; D gene unclear. Trimming shortened V by 3 bases and J by 6 bases, and 10 bases separated the two germline ends. From germline, CDR1 is SQVTM and CDR2 ANQGSEA. This CDR3 contains 12 residues. DNA for the CDR3: TGCAGCGTTGACTCCGGGTCTGATACGCAGTATTTT. Translated: CSVDSGSDTQYF.

The chain uses TRBV12-3 or TRBV12-4 and TRBJ2-7, with D perhaps TRBD1 (6 bases). Deletions cut 7 bases from V and 3 bases from J, with 13 bases between. The CDR3 covers 13 residues. The CDR3 DNA is TGTGCCAGCACCCCGGACAGTTACTACGAGCAGTACTTC. This sequence encodes CASTPDSYYEQYF.

The chain carries TRBV6-5 and TRBJ2-7, with 7 bases that match TRBD1. The V and J ends lost 6 bases and 2 bases, in that order; junction bases with no gene match: 7. The CDR3 extends over 14 amino acids. Germline values: CDR1 MNHEY, CDR2 SVGAGI. CDR3 protein: CASRTSQGTYEQYF. DNA of the CDR3: TGTGCCAGCAGGACCTCACAGGGGACCTACGAGCAGTACTTC.

This clone was counted between two and nine times. The chain is built from TRBV28 and TRBJ2-2; D is unresolved. Germline values: CDR1 MDHEN, CDR2 SYDVKM. This CDR3 contains 14 residues. V lost 5 bases and J 0 bases, leaving 7 bases between the germline ends. CDR3 loop: CASSKSTNTGELFF. The DNA for the CDR3 is TGTGCCAGCAGTAAGAGTACGAACACCGGGGAGCTGTTTTTT.

The rearrangement links TRBV2 to TRBJ1-6; no clear D gene. Germline V gene lookup returns CDR1 SNHLY and CDR2 FYNNEI. V was pared by 3 bases and J by 5 bases, with 5 bases between. The CDR3 runs to 13 residues. The CDR3 nucleotides read TGTGCCAGCAGTGACAGGAATAATTCACCCCTCCACTTT. This sequence encodes CASSDRNNSPLHF.

The V gene is TRBV28, the J gene TRBJ1-5; D gene uncertain. V was pared by 4 bases and J by 2 bases, with 9 bases between. CDR3 length equals 14 residues. Germline loops: CDR1 MDHEN, CDR2 SYDVKM. As DNA, the CDR3 is TGTGCCAGCAGTTCTCCCCCAGGCAATCAGCCCCAGCATTTT. This gives the protein CASSSPPGNQPQHF.

The chain has TRBV11-2 and TRBJ2-7; 16 nucleotides line up with TRBD2. This CDR3 has 18 residues. Germline trimming cut 3 bases from V and 6 bases from J; bases unmatched to any gene: 11. CDR1 is SGHAT, CDR2 FQNNGV, per germline. The CDR3 sequence is CASSFLPGLAGGPREQYF. The CDR3 DNA reads TGTGCCAGCAGCTTCCTCCCGGGACTAGCGGGAGGGCCACGCGAGCAGTACTTC.

The CDR3: CAREPGGQPQHF. CDR3 DNA: TGTGCCAGGGAACCAGGGGGACAGCCCCAGCATTTT. The rearrangement uses TRBV7-3 and TRBJ1-5, with 7 positions matching TRBD1. This CDR3 is built from 12 residues. Germline CDR1 SGHTA, CDR2 FQGTGA. V lost 9 bases and J lost 7; bases outside the gene matches: 6.

The chain uses TRBV5-1 and TRBJ2-5; D is possibly TRBD2 (5 bases). The CDR3 extends over 14 amino acids. V lost 2 bases and J lost 1, with 9 bases in between. CDR1 and CDR2 (germline): SGHRS, YFSETQ. The chain's CDR3 is CASSLGAAQETQYF. The CDR3 bases are TGCGCCAGCAGCTTAGGAGCGGCCCAAGAGACCCAGTACTTC.

The rearrangement joins TRBV7-8 to TRBJ2-7; TRBD2 matches 10 bases. Germline V gene data show CDR1 as SGHVS and CDR2 as FQNEAQ. The ends lost 3 bases at V and 5 bases at J; junction bases unmatched: 7. CDR3 length: 15 residues. The chain's CDR3 is CASSFPSGSLNEQYF. In DNA, the CDR3 is TGTGCCAGCAGCTTTCCTAGCGGGAGTTTAAACGAGCAGTACTTC.

The chain links TRBV19 to TRBJ2-3, with 9 bases matching TRBD2. The CDR3 is 18 amino acids. Trimming cost V 7 bases and J 1 base; bases outside gene matches: 15. Germline CDR1 LNHDA, CDR2 SQIVND (reference sequence). The CDR3 spells CASTPWGSGRKGTDTQYF. The DNA of the CDR3 is TGTGCCAGTACGCCATGGGGGAGCGGGAGGAAAGGCACAGATACGCAGTATTTT.

This clone was picked up a small number of times. The chain is built from TRBV6-5 and TRBJ2-1; D remains unclear. The germline gives CDR1 MNHEY, CDR2 SVGAGI. Trimming took off 5 bases at V and 0 bases at J, with 11 bases between the two ends. The CDR3 has 15 residues. This CDR3 is CASSPRPSSYNEQFF. CDR3 DNA: TGTGCCAGCAGTCCGCGGCCGAGCTCCTACAATGAGCAGTTCTTC.